A single sample gave rise to the 31 T cell receptor beta chains below, sequenced in a study of T cell responses to AZD1222 COVID-19 vaccine. Clones were read by immunoSEQ multiplex PCR, and TCRdb kept only the in-frame ones, dropping some. The sample holds about 150,000 clones, about 93% seen once. The material was peripheral blood, obtained on day 0 of AZD1222 vaccination. Every receptor here comes from an adult in good health.

Here the CDR3 reads CASKGQGHTGELFF. The CDR3 DNA reads as TGTGCCAGCAAGGGACAGGGGCACACCGGGGAGCTGTTTTTT. J is TRBJ2-2 and V is TRBV6-5; 10 positions agree with TRBD1. The CDR3 contains 14 residues. Germline V CDR1 and CDR2: MNHEY, SVGAGI. Trimming at V came to 7 bases and at J to 3 bases, leaving 2 bases not matched to a gene.

The chain employs TRBV4-1 and TRBJ2-7, with 7 bases lining up with TRBD1. The V gene's germline CDR1 is MGHRA and CDR2 YSYEKL. This CDR3 has 11 amino acids. The V and J ends lost 10 bases and 6 bases, in that order; junction bases with no gene match: 6. Here the CDR3 DNA reads TGCGCCATGAGGGGGCCGCGCGAGCAGTACGTC. Encoded protein: CAMRGPREQYV.

J is TRBJ2-3 and V is TRBV7-8; a possible D gene is TRBD2 (5 bases). V was shortened by 1 base and J by 1 base, with 21 bases between the two germline ends. Germline lookup yields CDR1 SGHVS and CDR2 FQNEAQ. The CDR3 covers 19 residues. The CDR3 here is CASSLVNAGLAPRTDTQYF. The DNA for the CDR3 is TGTGCCAGCAGCTTAGTGAACGCGGGTCTAGCCCCCCGCACAGATACGCAGTATTTT.

The chain recombines TRBV19 with TRBJ1-2; TRBD1 might be the D (6 bases). Germline loops: CDR1 LNHDA, CDR2 SQIVND (reference sequence). The CDR3 totals 18 residues. Trimming removed 0 bases at V and 3 bases at J, with 20 bases between. The CDR3 region has the DNA TGTGCCAGTAGTATAGATCGTACAGGGTTGGTGAATTACTATGGCTACACCTTC. It is translated as CASSIDRTGLVNYYGYTF.

The chain recombines TRBV18 with TRBJ1-6; no reliable D call. Trimming stripped 2 bases from V and 4 bases from J, with 9 bases between. The length of the CDR3 is 15 residues. Looked up from germline, CDR1 is KGHSH and CDR2 is LQKENI. CDR3 amino acids: CASSPNNGYNSPLHF. CDR3 nucleotides: TGTGCCAGCTCACCAAACAACGGTTATAATTCACCCCTCCACTTT.

The table lists this clone with a count of one. The chain has TRBV4-1 and TRBJ2-2; unclear D gene. V was trimmed by 0 bases and J by 8 bases, leaving 13 bases between them. The germline gives CDR1 MGHRA, CDR2 YSYEKL. There are 15 residues in the CDR3. The CDR3: CASSQDRLVLGELFF. CDR3 DNA: TGCGCCAGCAGCCAAGATAGGCTAGTATTAGGGGAGCTGTTTTTT.

This chain uses TRBV4-3 with TRBJ1-2; possible D gene TRBD1, 5 bases. Deletions cut 0 bases from V and 9 bases from J, with 20 bases between. The germline gives CDR1 LGHNA, CDR2 YSLEER. This CDR3 spans 16 amino acids. The CDR3 loop is CASSQDRAGTWTSYTF. CDR3 in DNA: TGCGCCAGCAGCCAAGATCGGGCAGGGACTTGGACAAGCTACACCTTC.

The chain links TRBV6-1 to TRBJ2-7; possibly TRBD2 for D (6 bases). The V end was cut by 2 bases, the J end by 6 bases, with 8 bases between. Germline CDR1 reads MNHNS; CDR2 reads SASEGT. This CDR3 spans 12 amino acids. Written as DNA, the CDR3 is TGTGCCAGCAGTGAAACCGGGAGCGAGCAGTACGTC. It codes for CASSETGSEQYV.

V gene TRBV5-6 combines with J gene TRBJ1-2; 9 bases match TRBD1. CDR1 SGHDT and CDR2 YYEEEE come from the germline V gene. CDR3 length equals 15 residues. V was pared by 3 bases and J by 5 bases, with 8 bases of the junction left unmatched. CDR3 sequence reads: CASSSPRQGDYGYTF. The CDR3 DNA sequence: TGTGCCAGCAGCTCCCCGCGACAGGGGGATTATGGCTACACCTTC.

V and J are TRBV3-1 (or the pseudogene TRBV3-2) and TRBJ2-5; D ambiguous. V was cut by 0 bases and J by 4 bases, with 15 bases left in between. In germline, CDR1 is LGHDT, CDR2 YNNKEL (reference sequence). This CDR3 comprises 16 residues. The CDR3 coding sequence is TGTGCCAGCAGCCAAGAGCGTTCGGCTAGACGAGAGACCCAGTACTTC. Protein: CASSQERSARRETQYF.

In its sample, this clone was seen once. The chain employs TRBV7-9 and TRBJ1-4; D not resolved. The CDR3 has 16 residues. The germline V gene has CDR1 SEHNR and CDR2 FQNEAQ (reference sequence). Trimming took 4 bases from V and 0 from J, leaving 12 bases between them. CDR3 bases: TGTGCCAGCAGCTCCCTTTTGAGGTCAACTAATGAAAAACTGTTTTTT. It is translated as CASSSLLRSTNEKLFF.

The CDR3 DNA follows: TGTGCCATCAGTGAGACTAGCGGGGGACCTAACACCGGGGAGCTGTTTTTT. It encodes CAISETSGGPNTGELFF. The genes are TRBV10-3 and TRBJ2-2; 11 bases are shared with TRBD2. Germline V gene data show CDR1 as ENHRY and CDR2 as SYGVKD. The CDR3 extends over 17 amino acids. Trimming cost V 2 bases and J 2 bases; bases outside gene matches: 4.

The rearrangement uses TRBV6-6 and TRBJ2-2, with D uncertain. CDR1 MNHNY and CDR2 SVGAGI come from the germline V gene (reference sequence). This CDR3 has 15 amino acids. Deletions cut 6 bases from V and 2 bases from J, with 13 bases between. CDR3 bases: TGTGCCAGCAGGCTTGACAACGGTAACACCGGGGAGCTGTTTTTT. Translated: CASRLDNGNTGELFF.

This chain links TRBV2 with TRBJ2-3; a weak D match, TRBD1 (5 bases). The CDR3 loop spans 13 amino acids. From germline, CDR1 is SNHLY and CDR2 FYNNEI. Trimming took off 8 bases at V and 6 bases at J, with 15 bases between the two ends. Here the CDR3 reads CASLWGATDTQYF. The CDR3 coding sequence is TGTGCCAGCTTATGGGGCGCGACGGATACGCAGTATTTT.

The V and J genes are TRBV4-1 and TRBJ1-2; 12 bases line up with TRBD1. V lost 1 base, J lost 7 bases, and 4 bases stayed unmatched. This CDR3 has 15 amino acids. Germline CDR1 is MGHRA and CDR2 is YSYEKL. The CDR3 nucleotides read TGCGCCAGCAGCCAAGCCGGGACAGGGGGCGGTGGCTACACCTTC. Translation: CASSQAGTGGGGYTF.

The V and J genes are TRBV9 and TRBJ1-3; tentative D call: TRBD1 (5 bases). This CDR3 region has 15 residues. Looked up from germline, CDR1 is SGDLS and CDR2 is YYNGEE. Trimming removed 2 bases at V and 0 bases at J, with 9 bases between. Here the CDR3 reads CASSVRGFSGNTIYF. Written as DNA, the CDR3 is TGTGCCAGCAGCGTCCGGGGGTTCTCTGGAAACACCATATATTTT.

The chain is built from TRBV6-5 and TRBJ1-1; 10 bases are a match to TRBD1. The CDR3 loop spans 14 amino acids. Germline V gene data show CDR1 as MNHEY and CDR2 as SVGAGI. V lost 7 bases, J lost 6 bases, and 8 bases stayed unmatched. The CDR3 spells CASTLTGGSSEAFF. The CDR3 DNA reads TGTGCCAGCACCCTGACAGGGGGCAGCTCTGAAGCTTTCTTT.

The DNA of the CDR3 is TGTGCCAGCAGCAAAGAGGTCGGCAACTATGGCTACACCTTC. Translating it yields CASSKEVGNYGYTF. The chain is built from TRBV21-1 and TRBJ1-2. TRBV21-1 is given as a pseudogene. This CDR3 has 14 residues.

This chain links TRBV5-6 with TRBJ2-5; D may correspond to TRBD1 or TRBD2 (6 bases each). Trimming removed 4 bases from V and 5 bases from J, with 15 bases in between. The CDR3 is 14 amino acids. CDR1 and CDR2 from the germline V gene are SGHDT and YYEEEE. The DNA for the CDR3 is TGTGCCAGCAGCGGCACGGGGGCTTGGGAGACCCAGTACTTC. This encodes CASSGTGAWETQYF.

The chain is built from TRBV2 and TRBJ2-7; 9 bases fit TRBD1. The CDR3 loop spans 14 amino acids. Losses at the gene ends were 10 bases for V and 7 bases for J; bases not matched to a gene: 14. Germline CDR1 is SNHLY and CDR2 is FYNNEI. The CDR3 region is CATLRTGESVEQYV. DNA for the CDR3: TGTGCCACCCTACGGACAGGGGAAAGTGTGGAGCAGTACGTC.

The chain is built from TRBV4-3 and TRBJ2-1; 8 nucleotides line up with TRBD2. This CDR3 has 16 amino acids. The ends lost 1 base at V and 4 bases at J; junction bases unmatched: 6. From germline, CDR1 is LGHNA and CDR2 YSLEER. The CDR3 loop is CASSQAASGPYNEQFF. The CDR3 bases are TGCGCCAGCAGCCAAGCAGCTAGCGGGCCGTACAATGAGCAGTTCTTC.

The chain links TRBV12-3 or TRBV12-4 to TRBJ1-1, with D unclear. The length of the CDR3 is 11 residues. V was clipped by 3 bases and J by 8 bases, with 7 bases between them. CDR3 in DNA: TGTGCCAGCAGTTTGGGCAGGGAAGCTTTCTTT. Residues: CASSLGREAFF.

This chain links TRBV6-1 with TRBJ1-4, with D possibly being TRBD1 (5 bases). Germline CDR1 reads MNHNS; CDR2 reads SASEGT. V dropped 3 bases and J dropped 13 bases, with 27 bases sitting between them. This CDR3 has 17 residues. This chain's CDR3 is CASSDTGTFPTWVGLFF. The CDR3 DNA reads as TGTGCCAGCAGTGATACGGGGACCTTCCCGACGTGGGTGGGACTGTTTTTT.

The rearrangement links TRBV5-1 to TRBJ2-1; 8 nucleotides line up with TRBD1. The trim removed 0 bases at V and 10 bases at J, leaving 3 bases unmatched. This CDR3 comprises 13 residues. CDR1 SGHRS and CDR2 YFSETQ come from the germline V gene. For the CDR3, the DNA is TGCGCCAGCAGCTTGGGAGACAGGGGCGAGCAGTTCTTC. This codes for CASSLGDRGEQFF.

The CDR3: CASSQQGDEQFF. The CDR3 DNA is TGTGCCAGCAGCCAACAGGGCGATGAGCAGTTCTTC. The chain links TRBV7-9 to TRBJ2-1, with a tentative D call TRBD1 (6 bases). Germline CDR1 reads SEHNR; CDR2 reads FQNEAQ (reference sequence). CDR3 length: 12 residues. The V end lost 5 bases, the J end lost 8 bases, and 10 bases lay between the germline ends.

The V call is TRBV28, the J call TRBJ2-2; tentatively, D is TRBD1 (5 bases). CDR3 length equals 14 residues. CDR1 MDHEN and CDR2 SYDVKM come from the germline V gene. Trimming took off 7 bases at V and 2 bases at J, with 11 bases between the two ends. CDR3 amino acids: CASTLQGNTGELFF. Written as DNA, the CDR3 is TGTGCCAGCACCCTCCAGGGAAACACCGGGGAGCTGTTTTTT.

CDR3 nucleotides: TGTGCCAGCAGCCCGTCAGGACAGGGGGCGAAGACCCAGTACTTC. This translates into CASSPSGQGAKTQYF. The chain links TRBV3-1 (or the pseudogene TRBV3-2) to TRBJ2-5, with 11 bases fitting TRBD1. Losses at the gene ends were 4 bases for V and 6 bases for J; bases not matched to a gene: 7. CDR1 is LGHDT and CDR2 is YNNKEL in the germline V gene (reference sequence). The CDR3 runs 15 residues.

The chain is built from TRBV9 and TRBJ2-1, with D possibly matching TRBD2 (6 bases). Germline V gives CDR1 SGDLS, CDR2 YYNGEE. V lost 1 base, J lost 8 bases, and 13 bases lay in between. This CDR3 spans 14 amino acids. CDR3 DNA sequence: TGTGCCAGCAGCGTATACGGGAGTAGAGATGAGCAGTTCTTC. Protein: CASSVYGSRDEQFF. The whole variable domain, filled in from reference TRBV9 and TRBJ2-1, reads DSGVTQTPKHLITATGQRVTLRCSPRSGDLSVYWYQQSLDQGLQFLIQYYNGEERAKGNILERFSAQQFPDLHSELNLSSLELGDSALYFCASSVYGSRDEQFFGPGTRLTVL.

The chain employs TRBV27 and TRBJ1-6; D uncertain. CDR3 length: 12 amino acids. Trimming stripped 7 bases from V and 8 bases from J, with 9 bases between. Germline V gene data show CDR1 as MNHEY and CDR2 as SMNVEV (reference sequence). CDR3: CASTIGHSPLHF. The CDR3 DNA is TGTGCCAGCACCATCGGGCATTCACCCCTCCACTTT.

V usage is TRBV28 and J usage is TRBJ1-6, with 8 bases aligning to TRBD1. The CDR3 contains 15 residues. CDR1 is MDHEN and CDR2 is SYDVKM in the germline V gene. V shed 6 bases, J shed 10 bases, and the junction held 11 bases outside the gene matches. CDR3 bases: TGTGCCAGCAGCTCCCCCGGGACAGGAGGATCACCCCTCCACTTT. Translation gives CASSSPGTGGSPLHF.

J is TRBJ1-2 and V is TRBV5-1; a weak D match, TRBD1 (5 bases). The CDR3 is made up of 13 amino acids. Germline-derived CDR1 and CDR2 are SGHRS and YFSETQ. The V end was cut by 3 bases, the J end by 4 bases, with 10 bases between. Here the CDR3 DNA reads TGCGCCAGCAGCTCCTCAGGGAGCTATGGCTACACCTTC. Amino acids: CASSSSGSYGYTF.